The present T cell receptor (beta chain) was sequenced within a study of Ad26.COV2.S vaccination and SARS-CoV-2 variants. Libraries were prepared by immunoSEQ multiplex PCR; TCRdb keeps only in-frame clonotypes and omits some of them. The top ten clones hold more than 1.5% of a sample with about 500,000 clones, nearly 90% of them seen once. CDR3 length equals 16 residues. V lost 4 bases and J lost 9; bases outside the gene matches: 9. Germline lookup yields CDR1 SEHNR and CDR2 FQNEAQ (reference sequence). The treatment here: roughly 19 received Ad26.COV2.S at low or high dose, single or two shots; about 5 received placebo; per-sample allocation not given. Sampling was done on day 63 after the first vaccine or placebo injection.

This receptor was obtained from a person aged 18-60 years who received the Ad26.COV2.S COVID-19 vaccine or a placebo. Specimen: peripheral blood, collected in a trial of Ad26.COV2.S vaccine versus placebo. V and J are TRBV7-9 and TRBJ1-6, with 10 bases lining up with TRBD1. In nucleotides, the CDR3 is TGTGCCAGCAGCTATTCGCCGGGACAGGGGATTTCACCCCTCCACTTT. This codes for CASSYSPGQGISPLHF.